This TCR beta chain was captured in a study of T cell responses to AZD1222 COVID-19 vaccine. Study-wide findings and caveats: Spike-specific TCRs gained breadth and depth after people received two AZD1222 doses. Donors in the cohort were predominantly white British and more often female, and clonal diversity was possibly underestimated. Repertoire sampling occurred only after the peak T cell response.

With respect to this clone: Its antigen is currently unknown.

Sequencing was performed with immunoSEQ multiplex PCR; in TCRdb, only in-frame clones are kept and a portion is missing. The sample yields around 96,000 clones, approximately 90% seen once. J gave up 4 bases and V 4 bases, and 13 bases lay outside the gene matches. The CDR3 sequence is 17 residues long. Per the germline V gene, CDR1 is WSHSY and CDR2 is SAAADI. The J gene is TRBJ1-1, the V gene TRBV10-2; 9 nucleotides align to TRBD1. The source is an adult in good health. The starting material was peripheral blood, obtained on day 0 of AZD1222 vaccination. The CDR3 sequence: CASSGAGTGKRFTEAFF. In DNA, the CDR3 is TGCGCCAGCAGTGGGGCCGGGACAGGGAAAAGGTTCACTGAAGCTTTCTTT.